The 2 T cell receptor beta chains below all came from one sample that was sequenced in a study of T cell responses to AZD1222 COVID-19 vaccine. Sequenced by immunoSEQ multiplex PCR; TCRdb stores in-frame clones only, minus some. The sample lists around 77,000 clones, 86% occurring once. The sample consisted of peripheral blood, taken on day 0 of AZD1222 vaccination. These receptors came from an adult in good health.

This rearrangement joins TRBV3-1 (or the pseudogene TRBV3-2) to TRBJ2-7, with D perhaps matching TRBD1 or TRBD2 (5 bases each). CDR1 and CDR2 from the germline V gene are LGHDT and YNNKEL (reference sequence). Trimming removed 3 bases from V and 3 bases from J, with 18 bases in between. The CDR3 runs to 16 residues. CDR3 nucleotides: TGTGCCAGCAGCCACCAGATAGGGGTTGCGGGCTACGAGCAGTACTTC. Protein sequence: CASSHQIGVAGYEQYF.

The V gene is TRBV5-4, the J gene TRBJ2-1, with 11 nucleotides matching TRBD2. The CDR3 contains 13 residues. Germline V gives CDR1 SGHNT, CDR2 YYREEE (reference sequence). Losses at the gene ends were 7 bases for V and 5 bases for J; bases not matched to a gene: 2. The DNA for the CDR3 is TGTGCCAGCGCGGGACTAGCGGACAATGAGCAGTTCTTC. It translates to CASAGLADNEQFF. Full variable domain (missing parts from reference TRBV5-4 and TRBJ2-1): ETGVTQSPTHLIKTRGQQVTLRCSSQSGHNTVSWYQQALGQGPQFIFQYYREEENGRGNFPPRFSGLQFPNYSSELNVNALELDDSALYLCASAGLADNEQFFGPGTRLTVL.